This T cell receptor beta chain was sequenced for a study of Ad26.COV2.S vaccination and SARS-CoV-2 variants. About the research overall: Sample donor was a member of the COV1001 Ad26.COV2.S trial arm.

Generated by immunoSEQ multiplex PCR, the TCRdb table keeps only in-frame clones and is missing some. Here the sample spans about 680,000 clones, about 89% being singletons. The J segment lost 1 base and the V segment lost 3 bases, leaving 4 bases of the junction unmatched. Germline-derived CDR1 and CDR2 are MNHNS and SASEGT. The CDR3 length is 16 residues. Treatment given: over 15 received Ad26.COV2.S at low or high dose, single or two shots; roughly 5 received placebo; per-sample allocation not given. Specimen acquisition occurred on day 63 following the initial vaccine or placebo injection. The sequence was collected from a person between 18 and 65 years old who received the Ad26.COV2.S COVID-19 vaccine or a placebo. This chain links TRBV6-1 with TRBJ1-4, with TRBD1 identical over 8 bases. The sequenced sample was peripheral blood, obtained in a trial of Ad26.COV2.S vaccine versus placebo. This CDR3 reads CASSDWGQETNEKLFF. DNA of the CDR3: TGTGCCAGCAGTGATTGGGGACAGGAAACTAATGAAAAACTGTTTTTT.